This is a list of T cell receptor beta chains from one sample in a study of siplizumab effects on memory and regulatory T cells. Clones were sequenced by immunoSEQ multiplex PCR, and TCRdb holds only the in-frame ones, with some missing. The table includes roughly 100,000 clones, 93% detected once. Sequenced input: CD8+ T cells sorted from blood. These receptors were collected from a human donor in good health. Both conserved end residues are part of each CDR3. Each record gives: D gene, J gene, V gene, CDR3 protein, CDR3 DNA. A D gene is named only where the DNA matches it firmly.

d_gene: TRBD1; j_gene: TRBJ2-7; v_gene: TRBV9; CDR3aa: CASSQGQGPYEQYF; CDR3nt: TGTGCCAGCAGCCAAGGACAGGGGCCCTACGAGCAGTACTTC
d_gene: -; j_gene: TRBJ2-7; v_gene: TRBV4-3; CDR3aa: CASSQGQTGYEQYF; CDR3nt: TGCGCCAGCAGCCAGGGACAAACGGGCTACGAGCAGTACTTC
d_gene: -; j_gene: TRBJ2-7; v_gene: TRBV7-9; CDR3aa: CASSFVEGPGEQYF; CDR3nt: TGTGCCAGCAGCTTCGTTGAGGGCCCCGGGGAGCAGTACTTC
d_gene: TRBD2; j_gene: TRBJ2-3; v_gene: TRBV7-6; CDR3aa: CASSSSGRASDTQYF; CDR3nt: TGTGCCAGCAGCTCTAGCGGGAGGGCCTCAGATACGCAGTATTTT
d_gene: -; j_gene: TRBJ1-1; v_gene: TRBV9; CDR3aa: CASSGSDTTEAFF; CDR3nt: TGTGCCAGCAGCGGAAGCGACACCACTGAAGCTTTCTTT
d_gene: -; j_gene: TRBJ2-7; v_gene: TRBV5-4; CDR3aa: CASSLTGNEQYF; CDR3nt: TGTGCCAGCAGCTTGACAGGGAACGAGCAGTACTTC
d_gene: TRBD2; j_gene: TRBJ2-7; v_gene: TRBV7-2; CDR3aa: CASSFGTSGTEQYF; CDR3nt: TGTGCCAGCAGCTTCGGGACTAGCGGGACCGAGCAGTACTTC
d_gene: TRBD1; j_gene: TRBJ1-6; v_gene: TRBV5-6; CDR3aa: CASSFRQGKAPLHF; CDR3nt: TGTGCCAGCAGCTTCAGACAGGGTAAAGCACCCCTCCACTTT
d_gene: -; j_gene: TRBJ1-4; v_gene: TRBV5-6; CDR3aa: CASSPQGRDEKLFF; CDR3nt: TGTGCCAGCAGTCCCCAGGGAAGAGACGAAAAACTGTTTTTT
d_gene: -; j_gene: TRBJ1-1; v_gene: TRBV25-1; CDR3aa: CASSVGMGTEAFF; CDR3nt: TGTGCCAGCAGTGTAGGAATGGGCACTGAAGCTTTCTTT
d_gene: -; j_gene: TRBJ1-2; v_gene: TRBV13; CDR3aa: CASSSGPDSNYGYTF; CDR3nt: TGTGCCAGCAGCTCAGGCCCGGACAGTAACTATGGCTACACCTTC
d_gene: -; j_gene: TRBJ2-1; v_gene: TRBV9; CDR3aa: CASSVDLGGSYNEQFF; CDR3nt: TGTGCCAGCAGCGTAGACTTAGGGGGCTCCTACAATGAGCAGTTCTTC